This T cell receptor beta chain was obtained from a study of immune cell composition in non-small cell lung cancer. The wider study: Most cases were lung adenocarcinoma or squamous cell carcinoma.

Study findings and constraints: Dominant in vivo tumour-associated clones were not shown to share tumour-reactive sequences.

TCRdb's table, derived via immunoSEQ multiplex PCR, lists solely in-frame clones and lacks some. The sample has thousands of clones; about 85% are singletons. A word on this clone: What it binds is unknown.

Germline V lookup: CDR1 MDHEN, CDR2 SYDVKM. This CDR3 has 18 amino acids. Trimming shortened V by 1 base and J by 0 bases, and 16 bases separated the two germline ends. Sequenced: lung tumor tissue. This rearrangement joins TRBV28 to TRBJ2-4, with TRBD2 as a possible D gene (6 bases). The clonotype originates from a human donor with non-small cell lung cancer. CDR3 in DNA: TGTGCCAGCAGTTTATTTCGTGGGGGAGGACTAGCCAAAAACATTCAGTACTTC. Translated, it gives CASSLFRGGGLAKNIQYF.